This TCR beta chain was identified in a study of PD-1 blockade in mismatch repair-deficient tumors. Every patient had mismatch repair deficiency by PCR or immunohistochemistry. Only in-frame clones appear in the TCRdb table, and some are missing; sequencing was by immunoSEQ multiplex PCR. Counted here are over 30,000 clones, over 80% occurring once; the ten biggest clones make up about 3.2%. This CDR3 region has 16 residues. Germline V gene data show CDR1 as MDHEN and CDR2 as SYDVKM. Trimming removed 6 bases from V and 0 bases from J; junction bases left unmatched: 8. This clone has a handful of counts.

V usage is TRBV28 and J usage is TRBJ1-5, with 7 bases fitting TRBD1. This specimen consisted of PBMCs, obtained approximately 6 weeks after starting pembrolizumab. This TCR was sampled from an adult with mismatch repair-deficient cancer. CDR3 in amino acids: CASRYGTAYSNQPQHF. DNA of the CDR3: TGTGCCAGCAGATATGGGACAGCTTATAGCAATCAGCCCCAGCATTTT.